The 29 T cell receptor beta chains presented below share a single source sample, sequenced in a study of OX40 agonist ivuxolimab in advanced cancers. The library was prepared using the immunoSEQ multiplex PCR assay. This immuneACCESS table, as held by TCRdb, lists in-frame sequences with V and J called but not all clones. Of the missing ones, under half trace to an unresolved V gene in checked studies; the others have no known cause. The sample table holds about 93,000 clones, of which roughly 94% were seen once. Together, the top ten hold around 0.51% of the sample. Sequenced here: CD4+ or CD8+ T cells sorted from blood, sampled in a trial of the OX40 agonist ivuxolimab. The receptors derive from an adult with an advanced solid tumor such as melanoma, head and neck, liver or kidney cancer.

This sequence joins TRBV5-1 and TRBJ2-1; 13 nucleotides align to TRBD2. Germline V gives CDR1 SGHRS, CDR2 YFSETQ. The V and J ends lost 4 bases and 6 bases, in that order; junction bases with no gene match: 7. This CDR3 is built from 16 residues. Here the CDR3 reads CASSRTSGSIRNEQFF. DNA of the CDR3: TGCGCCAGCAGCCGGACTAGCGGGAGTATCCGCAATGAGCAGTTCTTC.

The V and J genes are TRBV30 and TRBJ2-5; 7 nucleotides match TRBD1. The junction had 9 bases not matched to a gene; V was cut back by 0 bases and J by 2 bases. Germline V lookup: CDR1 GTSNPN, CDR2 SVGIG (reference sequence). CDR3 length equals 16 residues. The CDR3 spells CAWSVGLTGLQETQYF. The CDR3 region has the DNA TGTGCCTGGAGTGTAGGGTTGACAGGGCTTCAAGAGACCCAGTACTTC.

This clone was seen just once. CDR3 residues: CASSYSGLLVRQYF. The CDR3 region has the DNA TGTGCCAGCAGTTACTCAGGACTGCTAGTGCGGCAGTACTTC. The chain links TRBV6-5 to TRBJ2-7; possibly TRBD2 for D (5 bases). This CDR3 spans 14 amino acids. Per germline, CDR1 MNHEY and CDR2 SVGAGI. V shed 0 bases and J shed 9 bases, with 15 bases lying between them.

The chain links TRBV7-9 to TRBJ2-3, with 12 bases that match TRBD2. J was trimmed by 4 bases and V by 3 bases; bases with no gene match: 5. The germline CDR1 and CDR2 sequences are SEHNR and FQNEAQ (reference sequence). This CDR3 region has 16 residues. The CDR3 DNA follows: TGTGCCAGCAGCTTTAGGGGACTAGCGGGTTCAGATACGCAGTATTTT. Protein: CASSFRGLAGSDTQYF.

The chain joins TRBV5-1 to TRBJ1-2; 9 nucleotides line up with TRBD1. The J segment lost 7 bases and the V segment lost 4 bases, leaving 20 bases of the junction unmatched. The CDR3 sequence is 18 residues long. The germline V gene encodes CDR1 SGHRS and CDR2 YFSETQ. Here the CDR3 reads CASSRTVHPGDRESGYTF. CDR3 in DNA: TGCGCCAGCAGCCGGACGGTACACCCTGGGGACAGGGAAAGTGGCTACACCTTC.

The chain joins TRBV2 to TRBJ2-7, with 8 positions matching TRBD1. The germline gives CDR1 SNHLY, CDR2 FYNNEI. CDR3 length: 15 amino acids. The junction had 8 bases not matched to a gene; V was cut back by 5 bases and J by 2 bases. The CDR3, as DNA: TGTGCCAGCAGTACAGGGGGGACAGGAGCCTACGAGCAGTACTTC. This sequence encodes CASSTGGTGAYEQYF. Full variable domain (missing parts from reference TRBV2 and TRBJ2-7): EPEVTQTPSHQVTQMGQEVILRCVPISNHLYFYWYRQILGQKVEFLVSFYNNEISEKSEIFDDQFSVERPDGSNFTLKIRSTKLEDSAMYFCASSTGGTGAYEQYFGPGTRLTVT.

This chain uses TRBV18 with TRBJ2-2; TRBD1 matches at 8 bases. V lost 0 bases and J lost 4; bases outside the gene matches: 4. CDR1 is KGHSH and CDR2 is LQKENI in the germline V gene. CDR3 length: 16 residues. CDR3 in DNA: TGTGCCAGCTCACCACCTCAGGGGGCGGTCACCGGGGAGCTGTTTTTT. Its translation is CASSPPQGAVTGELFF.

The rearrangement uses TRBV7-9 and TRBJ2-7; D may match TRBD1 or TRBD2 (5 bases each). In germline, CDR1 is SEHNR, CDR2 FQNEAQ (reference sequence). This CDR3 spans 15 amino acids. V was clipped by 5 bases and J by 0 bases, with 14 bases between them. CDR3 region: CASSPTGTPSYEQYF. DNA for the CDR3: TGTGCCAGCAGCCCAACCGGGACCCCCTCCTACGAGCAGTACTTC.

This chain links TRBV7-6 with TRBJ2-4, with 7 bases that match TRBD1. With V trimmed by 5 bases and J by 8 bases, 9 bases remained unmatched. CDR3 size: 14 residues. Germline lookup yields CDR1 SGHVS and CDR2 FNYEAQ. The CDR3 sequence: CASSPRQGDYIQYF. The CDR3 DNA reads TGTGCCAGCAGCCCAAGACAGGGCGATTACATTCAGTACTTC.

This clone was seen a handful of times. V gene TRBV10-3 combines with J gene TRBJ2-3; TRBD2 is a possible D gene (6 bases). The CDR3 sequence is 14 residues long. The V gene lost 2 bases and the J gene lost 1 base, with 7 bases spanning the gap. Germline V gene sequence: CDR1 ENHRY, CDR2 SYGVKD. This chain's CDR3 is CAISEAGRTDTQYF. In DNA form, the CDR3 reads TGTGCCATCAGTGAGGCGGGACGCACAGATACGCAGTATTTT.

V and J are TRBV2 and TRBJ2-5, with 8 bases identical to TRBD2. V lost 5 bases and J lost 3; bases outside the gene matches: 2. Germline V gene data show CDR1 as SNHLY and CDR2 as FYNNEI. This CDR3 contains 13 residues. This chain's CDR3 is CASSLSGKETQYF. The CDR3 DNA follows: TGTGCCAGCAGTCTTAGCGGGAAAGAGACCCAGTACTTC. The full variable domain, in which reference TRBV2 and TRBJ2-5 provide the parts outside the CDR3, is EPEVTQTPSHQVTQMGQEVILRCVPISNHLYFYWYRQILGQKVEFLVSFYNNEISEKSEIFDDQFSVERPDGSNFTLKIRSTKLEDSAMYFCASSLSGKETQYFGPGTRLLVL.

The chain has TRBV10-1 and TRBJ2-2; 15 nucleotides line up with TRBD2. The CDR3 is 20 amino acids. CDR1 and CDR2 from the germline V gene are WNHNN and SYGVQD (reference sequence). Losses at the gene ends were 0 bases for V and 0 bases for J; bases not matched to a gene: 5. This CDR3 reads CASSESRTSGRAPNTGELFF. CDR3 nucleotides: TGCGCCAGCAGTGAGTCGAGGACTAGCGGGAGGGCCCCGAACACCGGGGAGCTGTTTTTT.

The chain has TRBV18 and TRBJ2-2, with TRBD2 matching 12 bases. CDR1 is KGHSH, CDR2 LQKENI, per germline. CDR3 size: 17 residues. V shed 3 bases and J 0 bases; nucleotides not matched to a gene: 2. The CDR3 DNA follows: TGTGCCAGCTCACCGGGACTAGCGGGCGCGAACACCGGGGAGCTGTTTTTT. Encoded protein: CASSPGLAGANTGELFF.

The chain employs TRBV5-8 and TRBJ1-3; D is undetermined. The CDR3 sequence is 15 residues long. V lost 0 bases to trimming and J lost 1 base, with 8 bases between them. Germline V lookup: CDR1 SGHTS, CDR2 YDEGEE. The CDR3 region is CASSLGYASGNTIYF. The CDR3 DNA is TGTGCCAGCAGCTTGGGATACGCATCTGGAAACACCATATATTTT. Using reference TRBV5-8 and TRBJ1-3 for the parts outside the CDR3, the full variable domain is EAGVTQSPTHLIKTRGQQATLRCSPISGHTSVYWYQQALGLGLQFLLWYDEGEERNRGNFPPRFSGRQFPNYSSELNVNALELEDSALYLCASSLGYASGNTIYFGEGSWLTVV.

The rearrangement joins TRBV5-1 to TRBJ1-4, with no clear D. Deletions cut 4 bases from V and 8 bases from J, with 18 bases between. From germline, CDR1 is SGHRS and CDR2 YFSETQ. CDR3 size: 15 residues. This CDR3 reads CASSPRGDKIEKLFF. CDR3 nucleotide sequence: TGCGCCAGCAGCCCCCGAGGAGACAAGATAGAAAAACTGTTTTTT. The full variable domain, rest sourced from reference TRBV5-1 and TRBJ1-4, is KAGVTQTPRYLIKTRGQQVTLSCSPISGHRSVSWYQQTPGQGLQFLFEYFSETQRNKGNFPGRFSGRQFSNSRSEMNVSTLELGDSALYLCASSPRGDKIEKLFFGSGTQLSVL.

The V gene is TRBV30, the J gene TRBJ1-3; D gene unclear. This CDR3 is 13 amino acids long. Germline CDR1 and CDR2: GTSNPN and SVGIG (reference sequence). V shed 3 bases and J shed 3 bases, with 9 bases lying between them. CDR3: CAWRVSGGNTIYF. In nucleotides, the CDR3 is TGTGCCTGGAGGGTTTCTGGTGGAAACACCATATATTTT.

V usage is TRBV4-2 and J usage is TRBJ1-1, with D perhaps matching TRBD1 (5 bases). Germline CDR1 reads LGHNA; CDR2 reads YNFKEQ. The CDR3 consists of 14 residues. Trimming left V 1 base short and J 1 base short, with 7 bases between. CDR3 sequence (DNA): TGTGCCAGCAGCCAAGTTGGGACGAACACTGAAGCTTTCTTT. Its protein product is CASSQVGTNTEAFF.

This sequence joins TRBV29-1 and TRBJ2-2; D not certain. This CDR3 is 14 amino acids long. V lost 6 bases to trimming and J lost 0 bases, with 11 bases between them. CDR1 is SQVTM, CDR2 ANQGSEA, per germline. For the CDR3, the DNA is TGCAGCGTGCCGGTTAGGGCGAACACCGGGGAGCTGTTTTTT. Protein: CSVPVRANTGELFF.

The chain links TRBV28 to TRBJ1-1; D is possibly TRBD1 (6 bases). The V end was cut by 2 bases, the J end by 1 base, with 35 bases between. Germline V gives CDR1 MDHEN, CDR2 SYDVKM. The length of the CDR3 is 23 residues. In DNA form, the CDR3 reads TGTGCCAGCAGTTTACCCGCTCTACCTATTACATGGGGGCAGTCCGGGTGGAACACTGAAGCTTTCTTT. Translating it yields CASSLPALPITWGQSGWNTEAFF.

This chain connects TRBV28 to TRBJ2-7, with D unclear. In germline, CDR1 is MDHEN, CDR2 SYDVKM. V was pared by 6 bases and J by 7 bases, with 13 bases between. The CDR3 has 12 residues. CDR3 sequence (DNA): TGTGCCAGCAGCCCCTTAAAGGGAGAGCAGTACTTC. This codes for CASSPLKGEQYF.

The chain joins TRBV4-1 to TRBJ1-6, with TRBD1 matching 12 bases. The CDR3 covers 17 residues. Germline CDR1 is MGHRA and CDR2 is YSYEKL. V lost 6 bases to trimming and J lost 10 bases; unmatched junction nucleotides: 13. Written as DNA, the CDR3 is TGCGCCAGCAGTCGGGCGCTTCCCGGGACAGGGGGCTCACCCCTCCACTTT. This codes for CASSRALPGTGGSPLHF.

V and J are TRBV6-5 and TRBJ2-4, with TRBD1 matching 7 bases. After removal of 2 bases from V and 1 base from J, the junction contained 2 bases not matched to a gene. The CDR3 sequence is 15 residues long. Germline V lookup: CDR1 MNHEY, CDR2 SVGAGI. The CDR3 loop is CASSYKQGAKNIQYF. DNA for the CDR3: TGTGCCAGCAGTTACAAACAGGGGGCCAAAAACATTCAGTACTTC.

This rearrangement joins TRBV5-1 to TRBJ1-2, with 9 nucleotides matching TRBD1. The CDR3 length is 13 residues. V was pared by 4 bases and J by 4 bases, with 2 bases of the junction left unmatched. The germline CDR1 and CDR2 sequences are SGHRS and YFSETQ. CDR3 amino acids: CASSTGGGYGYTF. The CDR3 coding sequence is TGCGCCAGCAGCACAGGGGGCGGCTATGGCTACACCTTC.

This clone has a single count. The V gene is TRBV4-1, the J gene TRBJ1-2; D is ambiguous. Germline V gene lookup returns CDR1 MGHRA and CDR2 YSYEKL. V was clipped by 4 bases and J by 4 bases, with 13 bases between them. CDR3 length equals 14 residues. The CDR3 DNA follows: TGCGCCAGCAGCCCCCTGACTGATCTCTATGGCTACACCTTC. Translating it yields CASSPLTDLYGYTF.

In its sample, this clone was seen a few times. This chain joins TRBV29-1 and TRBJ2-2, with D possibly being TRBD2 (7 bases). This CDR3 contains 15 residues. Trimming took off 6 bases at V and 4 bases at J, with 18 bases between the two ends. CDR1 SQVTM and CDR2 ANQGSEA come from the germline V gene. DNA for the CDR3: TGCAGCGTAGCCGATTACAGGGAGGGCACCGGGGAGCTGTTTTTT. As protein: CSVADYREGTGELFF.

CDR3 sequence reads: CASSPRPGLGNQPQHF. CDR3 in DNA: TGTGCCAGCAGCCCCCGTCCGGGCTTGGGTAATCAGCCCCAGCATTTT. V and J are TRBV5-4 and TRBJ1-5; D gene ambiguous. Germline-derived CDR1 and CDR2 are SGHNT and YYREEE (reference sequence). The CDR3 is made up of 16 amino acids. The V end lost 4 bases, the J end lost 4 bases, and 18 bases lay between the germline ends.

This chain connects TRBV5-4 to TRBJ2-7; TRBD1 aligns across 7 bases. Trimming removed 4 bases from V and 3 bases from J; junction bases left unmatched: 4. Germline CDR1 reads SGHNT; CDR2 reads YYREEE (reference sequence). This CDR3 contains 13 residues. In DNA, the CDR3 is TGTGCCAGCAGCCACGACAGGGTCTACGAGCAGTACTTC. Translated, it gives CASSHDRVYEQYF.

The chain is built from TRBV12-2 and TRBJ1-2. TRBV12-2 is a known pseudogene. The CDR3 covers 14 residues. DNA of the CDR3: TGTGCAAGTCGCGTGACGTCGCGAGGGGATGGCTACACCTTC. As protein: CASRVTSRGDGYTF.

The rearrangement uses TRBV18 and TRBJ1-4, with D unresolved. The CDR3 has 17 residues. Germline lookup yields CDR1 KGHSH and CDR2 LQKENI. The V and J ends lost 3 bases and 0 bases respectively, with 14 bases between them. The CDR3, as DNA: TGTGCCAGCTCACCCACGGAGGTGGCAGCAACTAATGAAAAACTGTTTTTT. Its protein product is CASSPTEVAATNEKLFF. The whole variable domain, filled in from reference TRBV18 and TRBJ1-4, reads NAGVMQNPRHLVRRRGQEARLRCSPMKGHSHVYWYRQLPEEGLKFMVYLQKENIIDESGMPKERFSAEFPKEGPSILRIQQVVRGDSAAYFCASSPTEVAATNEKLFFGSGTQLSVL.